The TCR beta chain described here comes from a study of blood T cell repertoires in COVID-19. The CDR3 is 15 residues long. Between the trimmed V and J ends, which lost 6 bases and 2 bases, there was a span of 13 bases. The germline V gene encodes CDR1 SNHLY and CDR2 FYNNEI. Original processing methods: Using reference gene primer amplification, nucleated cell counts were estimated. Repertoires were generated with immunoSEQ multiplex PCR, while TCRdb's copy carries only in-frame clones and drops some. D and trimming come from the DNA, and the V and J calls and clone size come from that table. The data show 87,000 or so clones, around 83% seen once.

V and J are TRBV2 and TRBJ2-2; possible D gene TRBD1, 5 bases. Input material: peripheral blood. This receptor was taken from a woman of 80 years or more in a cohort sampled during active or convalescent COVID-19. The CDR3 sequence: CASRAGPYNTGELFF. As DNA, the CDR3 is TGTGCCAGCAGGGCAGGGCCGTATAACACCGGGGAGCTGTTTTTT.